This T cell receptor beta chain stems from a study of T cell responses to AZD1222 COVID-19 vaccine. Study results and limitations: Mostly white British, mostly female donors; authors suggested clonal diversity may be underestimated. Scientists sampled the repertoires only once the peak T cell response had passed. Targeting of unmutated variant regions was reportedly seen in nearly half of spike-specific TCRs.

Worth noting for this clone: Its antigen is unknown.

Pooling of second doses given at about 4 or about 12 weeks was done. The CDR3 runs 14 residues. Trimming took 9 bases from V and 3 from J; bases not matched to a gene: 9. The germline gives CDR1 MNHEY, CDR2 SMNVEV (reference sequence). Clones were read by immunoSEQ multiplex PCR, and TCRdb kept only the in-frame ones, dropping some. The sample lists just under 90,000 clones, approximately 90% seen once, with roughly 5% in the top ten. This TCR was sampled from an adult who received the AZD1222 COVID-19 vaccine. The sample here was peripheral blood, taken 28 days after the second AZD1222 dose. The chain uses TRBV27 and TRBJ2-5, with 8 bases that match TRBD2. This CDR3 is CASGVSGGKETQYF. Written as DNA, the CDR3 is TGTGCCAGTGGGGTCAGCGGGGGTAAAGAGACCCAGTACTTC.